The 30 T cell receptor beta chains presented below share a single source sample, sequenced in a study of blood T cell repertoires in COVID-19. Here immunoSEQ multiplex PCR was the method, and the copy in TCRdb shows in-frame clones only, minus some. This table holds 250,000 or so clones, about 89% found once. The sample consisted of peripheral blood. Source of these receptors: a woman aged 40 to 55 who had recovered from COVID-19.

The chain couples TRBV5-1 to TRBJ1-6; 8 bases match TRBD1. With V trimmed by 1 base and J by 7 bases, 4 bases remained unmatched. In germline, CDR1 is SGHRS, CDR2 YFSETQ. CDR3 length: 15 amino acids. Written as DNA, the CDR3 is TGCGCCAGCAGCTTGCCCGACAGGGGAAATTCACCCCTCCACTTT. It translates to CASSLPDRGNSPLHF.

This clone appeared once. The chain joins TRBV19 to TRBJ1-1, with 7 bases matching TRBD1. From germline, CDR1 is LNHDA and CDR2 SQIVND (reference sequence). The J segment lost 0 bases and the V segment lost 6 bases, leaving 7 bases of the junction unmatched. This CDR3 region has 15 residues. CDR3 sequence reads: CASRDFGTVNTEAFF. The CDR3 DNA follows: TGTGCCAGTAGGGATTTCGGGACAGTGAACACTGAAGCTTTCTTT.

CDR3 sequence (DNA): TGTGCCAGCAGCTTAGGGGACAGGGGGCGATCCTACGAGCAGTACTTC. Protein: CASSLGDRGRSYEQYF. The chain has TRBV7-8 and TRBJ2-7; TRBD1 matches at 12 bases. V was pared by 1 base and J by 1 base, with 2 bases of the junction left unmatched. Germline V gives CDR1 SGHVS, CDR2 FQNEAQ. The CDR3 runs to 16 residues.

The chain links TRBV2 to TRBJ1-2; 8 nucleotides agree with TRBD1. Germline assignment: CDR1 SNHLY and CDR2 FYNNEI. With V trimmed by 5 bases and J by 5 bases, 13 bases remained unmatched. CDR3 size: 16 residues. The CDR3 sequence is CASSRPGTGGNYGYTF. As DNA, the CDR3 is TGTGCCAGCAGTCGGCCGGGGACAGGTGGTAATTATGGCTACACCTTC.

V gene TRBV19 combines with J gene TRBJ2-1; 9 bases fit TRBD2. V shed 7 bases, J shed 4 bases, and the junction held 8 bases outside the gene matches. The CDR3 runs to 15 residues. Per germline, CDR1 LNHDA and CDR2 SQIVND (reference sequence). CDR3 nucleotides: TGTGCCAGTAAATGGGGCGGGGGGGTTTACAATGAGCAGTTCTTC. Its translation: CASKWGGGVYNEQFF.

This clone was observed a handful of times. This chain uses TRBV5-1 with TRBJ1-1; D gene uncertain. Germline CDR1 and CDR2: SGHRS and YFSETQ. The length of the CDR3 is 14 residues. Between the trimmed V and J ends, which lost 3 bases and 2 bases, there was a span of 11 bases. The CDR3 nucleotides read TGCGCCAGCAGCTACGACATTAGAAACACTGAAGCTTTCTTT. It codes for CASSYDIRNTEAFF.

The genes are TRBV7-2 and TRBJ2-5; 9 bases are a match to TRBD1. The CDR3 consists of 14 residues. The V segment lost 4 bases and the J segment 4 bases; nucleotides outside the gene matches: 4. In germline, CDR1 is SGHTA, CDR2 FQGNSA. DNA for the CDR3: TGTGCCAGCAGCTGGGGGACAGGGTCAGAGACCCAGTACTTC. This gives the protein CASSWGTGSETQYF.

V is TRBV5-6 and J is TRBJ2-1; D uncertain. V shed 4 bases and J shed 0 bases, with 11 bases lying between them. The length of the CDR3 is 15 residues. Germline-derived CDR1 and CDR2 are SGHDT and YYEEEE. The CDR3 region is CASSPRHRSYNEQFF. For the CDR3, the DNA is TGTGCCAGCAGCCCCCGACATCGCTCCTACAATGAGCAGTTCTTC.

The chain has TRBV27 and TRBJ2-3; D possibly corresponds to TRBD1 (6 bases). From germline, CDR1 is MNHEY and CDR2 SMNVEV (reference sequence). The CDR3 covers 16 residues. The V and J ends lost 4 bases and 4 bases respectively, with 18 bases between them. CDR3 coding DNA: TGTGCCAGCAGTTCTTCCGAACAGGGTCGCGCAGATACGCAGTATTTT. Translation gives CASSSSEQGRADTQYF.

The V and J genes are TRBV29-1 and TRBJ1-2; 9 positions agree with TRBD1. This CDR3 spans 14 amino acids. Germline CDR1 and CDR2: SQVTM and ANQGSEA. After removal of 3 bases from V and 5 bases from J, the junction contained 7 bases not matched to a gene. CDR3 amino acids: CSVDLPGQGYGYTF. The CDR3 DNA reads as TGCAGCGTTGATTTACCGGGACAGGGTTATGGCTACACCTTC.

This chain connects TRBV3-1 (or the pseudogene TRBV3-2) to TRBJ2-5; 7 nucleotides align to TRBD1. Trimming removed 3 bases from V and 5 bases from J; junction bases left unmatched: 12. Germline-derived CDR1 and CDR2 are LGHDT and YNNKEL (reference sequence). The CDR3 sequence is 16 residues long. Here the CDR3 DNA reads TGTGCCAGCAGCCAGGAGTTGGGGACAGCCAAGGAGACCCAGTACTTC. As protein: CASSQELGTAKETQYF.

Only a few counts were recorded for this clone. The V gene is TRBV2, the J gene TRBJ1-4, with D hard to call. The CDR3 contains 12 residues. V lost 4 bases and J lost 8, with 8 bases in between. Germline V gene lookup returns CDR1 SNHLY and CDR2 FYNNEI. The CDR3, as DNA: TGTGCCAGCAGTGTTAACACCGAAAAACTGTTTTTT. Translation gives CASSVNTEKLFF.

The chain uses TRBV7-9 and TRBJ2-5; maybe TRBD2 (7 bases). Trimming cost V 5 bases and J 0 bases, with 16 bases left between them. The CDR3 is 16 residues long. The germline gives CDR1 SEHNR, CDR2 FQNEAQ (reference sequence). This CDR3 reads CASSPSEGGYQETQYF. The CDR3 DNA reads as TGTGCCAGCAGCCCCTCGGAGGGGGGGTACCAAGAGACCCAGTACTTC.

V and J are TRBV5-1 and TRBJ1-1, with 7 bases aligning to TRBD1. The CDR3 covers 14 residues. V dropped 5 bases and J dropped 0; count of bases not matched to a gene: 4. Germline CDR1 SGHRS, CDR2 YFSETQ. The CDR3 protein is CASRDRYMNTEAFF. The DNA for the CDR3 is TGCGCCAGCAGGGACAGGTACATGAACACTGAAGCTTTCTTT.

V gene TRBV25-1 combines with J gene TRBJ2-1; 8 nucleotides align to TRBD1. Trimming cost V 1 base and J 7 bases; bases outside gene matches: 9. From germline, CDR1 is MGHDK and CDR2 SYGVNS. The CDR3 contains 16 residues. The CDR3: CASSESPGRGRNEQFF. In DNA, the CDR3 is TGTGCCAGCAGTGAATCCCCGGGCAGGGGGCGAAATGAGCAGTTCTTC.

The CDR3 DNA follows: TGCGCCAGCAGCCCGGACCAGGGGGCGTATAATTCACCCCTCCACTTT. Translation: CASSPDQGAYNSPLHF. The rearrangement links TRBV5-1 to TRBJ1-6, with TRBD1 matching 8 bases. This CDR3 is 16 amino acids long. Trimming cost V 4 bases and J 4 bases; bases outside gene matches: 7. Germline loops: CDR1 SGHRS, CDR2 YFSETQ. Filled out from reference TRBV5-1 and TRBJ1-6, the complete variable domain reads KAGVTQTPRYLIKTRGQQVTLSCSPISGHRSVSWYQQTPGQGLQFLFEYFSETQRNKGNFPGRFSGRQFSNSRSEMNVSTLELGDSALYLCASSPDQGAYNSPLHFGNGTRLTVT.

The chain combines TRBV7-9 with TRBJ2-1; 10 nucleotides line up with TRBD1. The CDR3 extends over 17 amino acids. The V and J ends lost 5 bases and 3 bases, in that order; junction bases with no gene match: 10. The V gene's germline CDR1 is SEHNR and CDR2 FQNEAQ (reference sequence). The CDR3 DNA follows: TGTGCCAGCAGCCGACCCGGGACAGGGGTGAACTACAATGAGCAGTTCTTC. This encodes CASSRPGTGVNYNEQFF.

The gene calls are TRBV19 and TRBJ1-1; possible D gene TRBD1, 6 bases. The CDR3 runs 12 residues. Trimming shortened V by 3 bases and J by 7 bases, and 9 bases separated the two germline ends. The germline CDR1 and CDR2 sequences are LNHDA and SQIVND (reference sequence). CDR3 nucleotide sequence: TGTGCCAGTAGTATTGGACAGTTTGAAGCTTTCTTT. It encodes CASSIGQFEAFF.

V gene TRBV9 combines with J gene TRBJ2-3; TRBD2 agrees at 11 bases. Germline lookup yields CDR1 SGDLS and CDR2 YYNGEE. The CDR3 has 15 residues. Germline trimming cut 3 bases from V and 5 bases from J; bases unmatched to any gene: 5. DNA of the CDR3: TGTGCCAGCAGCGGGTCTAGCGGGGGGCGAGATACGCAGTATTTT. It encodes CASSGSSGGRDTQYF. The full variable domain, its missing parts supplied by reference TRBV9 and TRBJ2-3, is DSGVTQTPKHLITATGQRVTLRCSPRSGDLSVYWYQQSLDQGLQFLIQYYNGEERAKGNILERFSAQQFPDLHSELNLSSLELGDSALYFCASSGSSGGRDTQYFGPGTRLTVL.

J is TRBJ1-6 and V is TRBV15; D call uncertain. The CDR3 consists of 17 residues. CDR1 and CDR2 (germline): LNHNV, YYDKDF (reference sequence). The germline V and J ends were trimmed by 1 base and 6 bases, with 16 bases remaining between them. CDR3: CATSRGIGGMPNSPLHF. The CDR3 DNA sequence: TGTGCCACCAGCAGAGGGATTGGAGGGATGCCTAATTCACCCCTCCACTTT.

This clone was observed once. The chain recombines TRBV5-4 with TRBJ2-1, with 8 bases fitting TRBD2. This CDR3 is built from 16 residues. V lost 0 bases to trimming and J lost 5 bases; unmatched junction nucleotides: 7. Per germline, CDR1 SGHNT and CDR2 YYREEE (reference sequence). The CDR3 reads CASSLEWRGANNEQFF. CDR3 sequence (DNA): TGTGCCAGCAGCTTGGAGTGGCGGGGGGCCAACAATGAGCAGTTCTTC.

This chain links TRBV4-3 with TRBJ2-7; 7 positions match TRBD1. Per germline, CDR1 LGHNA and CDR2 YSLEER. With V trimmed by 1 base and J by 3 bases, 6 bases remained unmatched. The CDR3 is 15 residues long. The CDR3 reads CASSQGQGRGYEQYF. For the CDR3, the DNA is TGCGCCAGCAGCCAAGGACAGGGCCGAGGCTACGAGCAGTACTTC.

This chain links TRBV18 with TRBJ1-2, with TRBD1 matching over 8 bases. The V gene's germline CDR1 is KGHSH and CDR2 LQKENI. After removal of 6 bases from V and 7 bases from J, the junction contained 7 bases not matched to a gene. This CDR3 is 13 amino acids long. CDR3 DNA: TGTGCCAGCTCTCCGGGACAGGACTCTGGCTACACCTTC. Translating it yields CASSPGQDSGYTF.

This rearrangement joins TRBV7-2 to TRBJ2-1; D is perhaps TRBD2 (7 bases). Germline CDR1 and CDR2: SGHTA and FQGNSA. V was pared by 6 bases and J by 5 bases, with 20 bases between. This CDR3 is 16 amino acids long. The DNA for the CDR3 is TGTGCCAGCAGTCCTCAAATGTGGGGGGGGCACAATGAGCAGTTCTTC. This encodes CASSPQMWGGHNEQFF. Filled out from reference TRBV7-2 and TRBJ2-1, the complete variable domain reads GAGVSQSPSNKVTEKGKDVELRCDPISGHTALYWYRQSLGQGLEFLIYFQGNSAPDKSGLPSDRFSAERTGGSVSTLTIQRTQQEDSAVYLCASSPQMWGGHNEQFFGPGTRLTVL.

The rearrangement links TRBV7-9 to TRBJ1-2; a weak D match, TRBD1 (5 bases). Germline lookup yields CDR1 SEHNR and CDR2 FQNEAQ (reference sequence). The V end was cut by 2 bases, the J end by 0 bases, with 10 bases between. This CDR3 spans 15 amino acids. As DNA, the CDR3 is TGTGCCAGCAGCTTACAGGGTTCCCCTAACTATGGCTACACCTTC. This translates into CASSLQGSPNYGYTF.

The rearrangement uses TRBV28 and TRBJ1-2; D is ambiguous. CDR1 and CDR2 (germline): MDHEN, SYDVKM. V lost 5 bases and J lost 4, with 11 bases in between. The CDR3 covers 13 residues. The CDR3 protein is CASSQQRAYGYTF. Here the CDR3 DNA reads TGTGCCAGCAGTCAGCAGAGGGCCTATGGCTACACCTTC.

CDR3 DNA: TGTGCCAGCAGTGAAGTCGGGAGTTCCTATGGCTACACCTTC. Its protein product is CASSEVGSSYGYTF. The chain uses TRBV6-1 and TRBJ1-2; D call uncertain. V lost 1 base to trimming and J lost 4 bases, with 10 bases between them. Germline CDR1 is MNHNS and CDR2 is SASEGT. This CDR3 has 14 amino acids.

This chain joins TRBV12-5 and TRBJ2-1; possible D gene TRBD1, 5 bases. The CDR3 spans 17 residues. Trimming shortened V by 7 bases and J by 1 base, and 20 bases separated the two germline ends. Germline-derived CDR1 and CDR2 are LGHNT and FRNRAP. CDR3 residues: CASELGLRWDSYNEQFF. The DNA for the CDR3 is TGTGCTAGTGAATTGGGGCTTCGGTGGGATTCCTACAATGAGCAGTTCTTC.

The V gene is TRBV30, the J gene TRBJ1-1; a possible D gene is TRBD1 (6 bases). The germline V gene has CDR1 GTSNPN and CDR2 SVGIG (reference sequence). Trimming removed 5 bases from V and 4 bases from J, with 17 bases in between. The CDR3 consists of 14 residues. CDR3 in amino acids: CAWFYDRTITEAFF. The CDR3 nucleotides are TGTGCCTGGTTCTACGACAGGACGATCACTGAAGCTTTCTTT.

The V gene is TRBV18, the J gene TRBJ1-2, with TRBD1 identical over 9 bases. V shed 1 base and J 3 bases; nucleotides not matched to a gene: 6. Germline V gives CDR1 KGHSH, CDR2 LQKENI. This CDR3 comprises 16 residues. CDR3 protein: CASSPLQGATDYGYTF. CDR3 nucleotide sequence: TGTGCCAGCTCACCACTACAGGGGGCAACGGACTATGGCTACACCTTC.